This is a list of T cell receptor beta chains from one sample in a study of blood T cell repertoires in COVID-19. Clones were read by immunoSEQ multiplex PCR, and TCRdb kept only the in-frame ones, dropping some. Of around 190,000 clones listed, around 76% are singletons. The sequencing input was peripheral blood. Receptor source: a woman aged 55-70 years with COVID-19, enrolled during active disease. Each CDR3 is given with its conserved first and last residue. Fields, in order: clone size, D gene, V gene, J gene, CDR3 DNA, CDR3 protein. The D gene is left open where the match is weak. A clone size is listed for some rows: how often the clone was seen (once, few, many), or a class if it is expanded.

clone size: -
D gene: TRBD1
V gene: TRBV28
J gene: TRBJ1-1
CDR3 DNA: TGTGCCAGCAGTTTGCTTATGTTAGGGACAGGGTTATGGGACACTGAAGCTTTCTTT
CDR3 protein: CASSLLMLGTGLWDTEAFF

clone size: -
D gene: TRBD1
V gene: TRBV29-1
J gene: TRBJ2-4
CDR3 DNA: TGCAGCGTTGAGTCCGGACAGGGGAAAAACATTCAGTACTTC
CDR3 protein: CSVESGQGKNIQYF

clone size: -
D gene: TRBD1
V gene: TRBV19
J gene: TRBJ1-1
CDR3 DNA: TGTGCCAGTAGTATGGGGACAGGGGCCCTCATGAACACTGAAGCTTTCTTT
CDR3 protein: CASSMGTGALMNTEAFF

clone size: -
D gene: TRBD1
V gene: TRBV5-4
J gene: TRBJ2-5
CDR3 DNA: TGTGCCAGCAGCCCCATGGGACAGCAAGAGACCCAGTACTTC
CDR3 protein: CASSPMGQQETQYF

clone size: -
D gene: TRBD2
V gene: TRBV3-1/TRBV3-2
J gene: TRBJ2-1
CDR3 DNA: TGTGCCAGCAGCCTGGGACTAGCGGGAGGGGGTTCCTACAATGAGCAGTTCTTC
CDR3 protein: CASSLGLAGGGSYNEQFF

clone size: -
D gene: -
V gene: TRBV7-2
J gene: TRBJ1-6
CDR3 DNA: TGTGCCAGCAGCACTAGCCATGGACAACCCCTCCACTTT
CDR3 protein: CASSTSHGQPLHF

clone size: -
D gene: -
V gene: TRBV18
J gene: TRBJ2-1
CDR3 DNA: TGTGCCAGCTCACCACTTCACGGCGCAGGGGGGGAGCAGTTCTTC
CDR3 protein: CASSPLHGAGGEQFF

clone size: -
D gene: TRBD2
V gene: TRBV27
J gene: TRBJ2-1
CDR3 DNA: TGTGCCAGCAGTTTAGGTTTGAGTAGCGGGACGGAGCAGTTCTTC
CDR3 protein: CASSLGLSSGTEQFF

clone size: -
D gene: -
V gene: TRBV4-1
J gene: TRBJ1-2
CDR3 DNA: TGCGCCAGCAGCCAAGGACTTGGTGGCTACACCTTC
CDR3 protein: CASSQGLGGYTF

clone size: -
D gene: -
V gene: TRBV19
J gene: TRBJ2-7
CDR3 DNA: TGTGCCAGTGGAGAGACAGGTGCAATCTACGAGCAGTACTTC
CDR3 protein: CASGETGAIYEQYF

clone size: -
D gene: -
V gene: TRBV2
J gene: TRBJ2-2
CDR3 DNA: TGTGCCAGCAGTGAAGACGCCAGGGTGACCGGGGAGCTGTTTTTT
CDR3 protein: CASSEDARVTGELFF

clone size: once
D gene: -
V gene: TRBV5-4
J gene: TRBJ1-1
CDR3 DNA: TGTGCCAGCAGGTACGCAAGGACAGCGAACACTGAAGCTTTCTTT
CDR3 protein: CASRYARTANTEAFF